The clone carrying this T cell receptor beta chain was recorded many times. The sample originates from a study of blood T cells in healthy people across ages. Study-wide context: About one barcoded beta molecule was captured per two T cells (by template switching).

The authors isolated at least 7 million PBMCs per sample. Total RNA was extracted at no less than 6 micrograms per sample. PCR was performed a second time for roughly 7 to 11 cycles using a sample-barcoded 5' primer and a J-beta primer mix. Each CDR3 protein is one row after TCRdb ran MiXCR on the 5' RACE reads. This sample has approximately 880,000 distinct CDR3 sequences, with roughly 52% found just once. This clonotype was obtained from a man aged 25-45 years in good health. Sequenced material: blood.

Here the CDR3 DNA reads TGCAGTGCTAGAGATGCCAGGGCAGCATACGAGCAGTACTTC. Its protein is CSARDARAAYEQYF. The chain carries TRBV20-1 and TRBJ2-7, with D possibly being TRBD1 (5 bases). Trimming removed 0 bases from V and 4 bases from J, with 13 bases in between. Germline CDR1 is DFQATT and CDR2 is SNEGSKA (reference sequence). CDR3 length equals 14 residues.